This T cell receptor beta chain was captured in a study of blood T cell repertoires in COVID-19. Study as a whole: Specimens from acute and convalescent COVID-19 originated in the United States, Italy and Spain. T cells, B-cell-depleted T cells, or PBMCs supplied cDNA or gDNA.

This CDR3 comprises 15 residues. Germline-derived CDR1 and CDR2 are MNHEY and SVGEGT. The germline V and J ends were trimmed by 0 bases and 4 bases, with 10 bases remaining between them. Only in-frame clones appear in the TCRdb table, and some are missing; sequencing was by immunoSEQ multiplex PCR. This table holds 150,000 to 200,000 clones, around nine tenths found once. The sequence derives from a human donor in a cohort sampled during active COVID-19. The rearrangement joins TRBV6-2 or TRBV6-3 to TRBJ1-5; D possibly corresponds to TRBD1 (6 bases). The material sequenced was peripheral blood. The CDR3 coding sequence is TGTGCCAGCAGTTACTCGATGACAGGAAATCAGCCCCAGCATTTT. Its protein product is CASSYSMTGNQPQHF.